Detailed here is one T cell receptor (beta chain). Antigen: not known. This sample is drawn from a study of blood T cells in healthy people across ages. The CDR3 spans 13 residues. The germline V gene encodes CDR1 SQVTM and CDR2 ANQGSEA. V shed 7 bases and J 9 bases; nucleotides not matched to a gene: 9. Findings of the study overall: Strong correlation was found linking TCR beta diversity to naive T cell percentage. A roughly linear fall in TCR beta diversity per million T cells was seen with increasing age. Relative to aged donors, long-lived donors carried more naive CD4+ cells and displayed higher diversity.

The second PCR ran roughly 7 to 11 cycles with a sample-barcoded 5' primer and J-beta primers. At least 3 million CDR3-containing paired-end reads were obtained per sample. A single record per CDR3 protein comes from TCRdb applying MiXCR to the 5' RACE reads. The sample holds more than 1,000,000 distinct CDR3 sequences, 20% to 25% seen once. This sample was also put to use in a study of T cells of mothers and their children.

Source material: blood. This clonotype was obtained from a girl aged 2 to 9 in good health. V gene TRBV29-1 combines with J gene TRBJ2-1; 10 bases align to TRBD2. CDR3 protein: CSGSGRARVEQFF. CDR3 DNA sequence: TGCAGCGGGAGCGGGAGGGCCAGAGTTGAGCAGTTCTTC.